This TCR beta chain was profiled in a study of CD8 T cells in Susac syndrome. Study overall: Patients with Susac syndrome were therapy-naive, treated with corticosteroids, or treated with intravenous immunoglobulin alone when blood was collected.

The CDR3 runs to 15 residues. The germline V gene encodes CDR1 SGHTA and CDR2 FQGNSA. J lost 2 bases, V lost 5 bases, and 5 bases had no gene match. Reverse transcription used about 0.45 to 1 ug RNA and random hexamers. Via MiXCR, TCRdb re-called the immunoSEQ multiplex PCR reads, giving one row per CDR3 protein. The sample yields 100,000 to 150,000 distinct CDR3 sequences, around 96% seen once. The genes are TRBV7-2 and TRBJ2-1; 8 bases fit TRBD1. Sequenced material: CD8+ T cells from PBMCs. This clonotype originated in a human donor with Susac syndrome. The CDR3 loop is CASSPGGVTYNEQFF. The CDR3 bases are TGTGCCAGCAGCCCAGGGGGCGTAACCTACAATGAGCAGTTCTTC.